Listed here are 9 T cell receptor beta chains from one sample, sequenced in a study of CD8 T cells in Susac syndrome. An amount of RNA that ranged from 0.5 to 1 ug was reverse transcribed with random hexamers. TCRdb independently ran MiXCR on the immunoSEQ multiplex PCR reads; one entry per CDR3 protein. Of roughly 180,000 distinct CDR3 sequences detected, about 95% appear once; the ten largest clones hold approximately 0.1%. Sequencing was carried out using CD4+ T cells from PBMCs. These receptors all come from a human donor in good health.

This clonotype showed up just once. For the CDR3, the DNA is TGTGCCAGCAGCTTATATAGCGGGAGCTCGTACGAGCAGTACTTC. Residues: CASSLYSGSSYEQYF. The V and J genes are TRBV7-9 and TRBJ2-7, with 9 positions matching TRBD2. Germline V CDR1 and CDR2: SEHNR, FQNEAQ (reference sequence). This CDR3 spans 15 amino acids. V lost 2 bases, J lost 4 bases, and 6 bases stayed unmatched. Full variable domain (rest looked up from reference TRBV7-9 and TRBJ2-7): DTGVSQNPRHKITKRGQNVTFRCDPISEHNRLYWYRQTLGQGPEFLTYFQNEAQLEKSRLLSDRFSAERPKGSFSTLEIQRTEQGDSAMYLCASSLYSGSSYEQYFGPGTRLTVT.

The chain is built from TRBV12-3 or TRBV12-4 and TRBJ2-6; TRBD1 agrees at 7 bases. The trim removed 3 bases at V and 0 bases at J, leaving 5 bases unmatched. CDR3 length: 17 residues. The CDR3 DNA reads TGTGCCAGCAGTTTTGAGGGGGCCCTCTCTGGGGCCAACGTCCTGACTTTC. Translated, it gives CASSFEGALSGANVLTF.

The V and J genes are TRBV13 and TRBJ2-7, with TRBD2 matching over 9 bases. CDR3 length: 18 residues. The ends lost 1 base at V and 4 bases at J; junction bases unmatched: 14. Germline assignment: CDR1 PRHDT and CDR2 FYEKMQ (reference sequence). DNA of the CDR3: TGTGCCAGCAGCTTAGCCCTCGGGGGAGCGGGAGGTCCTTACGAGCAGTACTTC. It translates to CASSLALGGAGGPYEQYF.

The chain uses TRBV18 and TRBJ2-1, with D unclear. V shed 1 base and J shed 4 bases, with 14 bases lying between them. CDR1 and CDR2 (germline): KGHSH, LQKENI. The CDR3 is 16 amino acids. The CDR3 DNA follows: TGTGCCAGCTCACCACTTTCGAATAGCCCATACAATGAGCAGTTCTTC. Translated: CASSPLSNSPYNEQFF. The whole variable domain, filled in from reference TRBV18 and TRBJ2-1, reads NAGVMQNPRHLVRRRGQEARLRCSPMKGHSHVYWYRQLPEEGLKFMVYLQKENIIDESGMPKERFSAEFPKEGPSILRIQQVVRGDSAAYFCASSPLSNSPYNEQFFGPGTRLTVL.

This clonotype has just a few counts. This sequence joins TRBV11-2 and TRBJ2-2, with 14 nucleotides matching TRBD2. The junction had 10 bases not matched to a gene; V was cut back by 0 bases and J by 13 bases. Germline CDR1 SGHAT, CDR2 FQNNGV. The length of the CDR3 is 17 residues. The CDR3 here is CASSLESGTSGRSTLFF. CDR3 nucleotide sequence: TGTGCCAGCAGCTTAGAGTCCGGGACTAGCGGGAGAAGTACGCTGTTTTTT.

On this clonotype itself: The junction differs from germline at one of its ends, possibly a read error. CDR3 in amino acids: CATSRDKGVNSGYTF. The CDR3 coding sequence is TGTGCCACCAGCAGAGATAAGGGGGTAAACTCTGGCTACACCTTC. This chain connects TRBV15 to TRBJ1-2; TRBD1 might be the D (6 bases). Germline CDR1 reads LNHNV; CDR2 reads YYDKDF (reference sequence). This CDR3 spans 15 amino acids.

The CDR3 coding sequence is TGCAGCGTTGAGTCGGGACAGGGGCCCGGGACCCAGTACTTC. This gives the protein CSVESGQGPGTQYF. The chain employs TRBV29-1 and TRBJ2-5; 10 bases fit TRBD1. V lost 3 bases, J lost 7 bases, and 8 bases stayed unmatched. Germline V gene sequence: CDR1 SQVTM, CDR2 ANQGSEA. The CDR3 has 14 amino acids.

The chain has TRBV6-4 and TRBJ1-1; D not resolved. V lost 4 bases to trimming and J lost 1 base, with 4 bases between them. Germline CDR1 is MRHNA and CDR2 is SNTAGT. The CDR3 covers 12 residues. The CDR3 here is CASSGQNTEAFF. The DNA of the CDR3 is TGTGCCAGCAGTGGACAGAACACTGAAGCTTTCTTT.

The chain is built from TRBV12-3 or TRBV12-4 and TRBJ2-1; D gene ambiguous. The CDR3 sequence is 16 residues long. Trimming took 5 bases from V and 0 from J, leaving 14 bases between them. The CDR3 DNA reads TGTGCCAGCAGTCCGCTTGACTCTAGCTCCTACAATGAGCAGTTCTTC. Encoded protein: CASSPLDSSSYNEQFF.